The 11 T cell receptor beta chains given below trace back to one sample, sequenced in a study of blood T cells in healthy people across ages. Alongside a J-beta primer mix, a sample-barcoded 5' primer served in a second PCR lasting about 7 to 11 cycles. TCRdb re-analysed the 5' RACE reads in MiXCR, keeping a single row per CDR3 protein. The sample has 750,000 to 950,000 distinct CDR3 sequences, approximately 55% seen once. The sample was blood. All receptors come from an elderly man in good health.

Concerning this clonotype: A much bigger clone sits one base away, suggesting this may be a read error. The chain couples TRBV7-2 to TRBJ2-1; tentatively, D is TRBD2 (6 bases). Trimming shortened V by 4 bases and J by 9 bases, and 13 bases separated the two germline ends. From germline, CDR1 is SGHTA and CDR2 FQGNSA. The CDR3 runs to 13 residues. CDR3 sequence (DNA): TGTGCCAGCAGCTGGGTCCAGGAGGGTGAGCAGTTCTTC. Residues: CASSWVQEGEQFF.

There are a few counts of this clonotype. The chain recombines TRBV10-3 with TRBJ2-4; maybe TRBD2 (6 bases). The J call may be incorrect, as the DNA end agrees better with TRBJ2-7. The CDR3 runs 15 residues. Germline values: CDR1 ENHRY, CDR2 SYGVKD. CDR3 protein: CAISYRGLRGGEQYF. The CDR3 DNA reads TGTGCCATCAGCTATAGGGGACTCCGAGGAGGCGAGCAGTACTTC.

Only a few counts were recorded for this clonotype. The chain carries TRBV14 and TRBJ1-4; D gene ambiguous. V shed 1 base and J shed 2 bases, with 14 bases lying between them. The CDR3 spans 17 residues. The germline V gene encodes CDR1 SGHDN and CDR2 FVKESK. The CDR3: CASSQALSSRTNEKLFF. The CDR3 coding sequence is TGTGCCAGCAGCCAAGCTCTGAGCTCGAGGACTAATGAAAAACTGTTTTTT.

This chain joins TRBV28 and TRBJ2-7, with TRBD2 identical over 11 bases. V trimming: 3 bases; J trimming: 0 bases; junction bases outside the gene matches: 4. The CDR3 contains 16 residues. Germline values: CDR1 MDHEN, CDR2 SYDVKM. This CDR3 is CASSFRLAGGSYEQYF. CDR3 DNA: TGTGCCAGCAGTTTCAGGCTAGCGGGAGGCTCCTACGAGCAGTACTTC. The full variable domain, in which reference TRBV28 and TRBJ2-7 provide the parts outside the CDR3, is DVKVTQSSRYLVKRTGEKVFLECVQDMDHENMFWYRQDPGLGLRLIYFSYDVKMKEKGDIPEGYSVSREKKERFSLILESASTNQTSMYLCASSFRLAGGSYEQYFGPGTRLTVT.

This clonotype was seen only a few times. The rearrangement joins TRBV29-1 to TRBJ1-2; tentative D call: TRBD1 (5 bases). V lost 6 bases, J lost 4 bases, and 12 bases lay in between. The CDR3 sequence is 12 residues long. From germline, CDR1 is SQVTM and CDR2 ANQGSEA. CDR3 nucleotides: TGCAGCGTCGTGGGGCTGGGCTATGGCTACACCTTC. Protein: CSVVGLGYGYTF.

The chain has TRBV27 and TRBJ2-7; a weak D match, TRBD1 (6 bases). Germline CDR1 reads MNHEY; CDR2 reads SMNVEV (reference sequence). There are 16 residues in the CDR3. V dropped 5 bases and J dropped 0 bases, with 17 bases sitting between them. CDR3 sequence reads: CASSTPTGHYSYEQYF. The DNA for the CDR3 is TGTGCCAGCAGTACACCGACAGGCCACTACTCCTACGAGCAGTACTTC.

Comments on this clonotype: Just one base apart from a much larger clone, this may be a read error. The rearrangement joins TRBV15 to TRBJ2-1; D unclear. V was clipped by 2 bases and J by 13 bases, with 15 bases between them. This CDR3 has 13 residues. Looked up from germline, CDR1 is LNHNV and CDR2 is YYDKDF (reference sequence). CDR3 sequence reads: CATSRQKQETQFF. The CDR3 DNA follows: TGTGCCACCAGCAGACAGAAACAAGAGACCCAGTTCTTC.

The chain combines TRBV5-1 with TRBJ2-7; 11 nucleotides agree with TRBD2. Losses at the gene ends were 0 bases for V and 12 bases for J; bases not matched to a gene: 14. This CDR3 comprises 16 residues. Germline-derived CDR1 and CDR2 are SGHRS and YFSETQ. CDR3 in amino acids: CASSLASGLAAEGPYF. As DNA, the CDR3 is TGCGCCAGCAGCTTGGCCTCGGGACTAGCGGCGGAGGGGCCGTACTTC.

The rearrangement joins TRBV5-1 to TRBJ2-1, with D unclear. The CDR3 has 15 residues. The ends were cut back, 2 bases at V and 3 bases at J, with 12 bases in the middle. Germline CDR1 reads SGHRS; CDR2 reads YFSETQ. Here the CDR3 DNA reads TGCGCCAGCAGCTTTAGACCTCTAGGCTACAATGAGCAGTTCTTC. Residues: CASSFRPLGYNEQFF.

The DNA of the CDR3 is TGTGCCAGCTCACCATCGAGGGCATCAGAGACCCAGTACTTC. Amino acids: CASSPSRASETQYF. This chain uses TRBV18 with TRBJ2-5; tentatively, D is TRBD2 (5 bases). Per the germline V gene, CDR1 is KGHSH and CDR2 is LQKENI. This CDR3 has 14 residues. V was trimmed by 2 bases and J by 4 bases, leaving 11 bases between them.

The chain couples TRBV27 to TRBJ2-1; D is unclear. Trimming pared 9 bases from V and 7 bases from J, leaving 13 bases between. In germline, CDR1 is MNHEY, CDR2 SMNVEV (reference sequence). The CDR3 has 12 residues. CDR3 region: CASKSLGNEQFF. The DNA of the CDR3 is TGTGCCAGTAAATCGCTAGGGAATGAGCAGTTCTTC.